These T cell receptor beta chains were read from a single sample in a study of T cells in Graves' hyperthyroidism and ophthalmopathy. TCRdb used MiXCR to reprocess the multiplex PCR reads, holding one entry per CDR3 protein. Found here are almost 600,000 distinct CDR3 sequences, about half of them singletons; the top ten hold 7.5% to 8.5%. Specimen: peripheral blood or thyroid tissue (not recorded which). These receptors came from a woman aged 18-30 years with Graves' hyperthyroidism. Each CDR3 is given with its conserved first and last residue. The D gene is left open where the match is weak. The size of a clone is reported for some rows only, either as once, few or many, or as a class for expanded clones.

TRBD1 . TRBJ1-1 TRBV29-1 TGCAGCGCTAGACAGGGGGGGTCTACTGAAGCTTTCTTT CSARQGGSTEAFF
TRBD2 once TRBJ2-1 TRBV13 TGTGCCAGCAGCTTAGTCCCGGGACTAGCGAGCAATGAGCAGTTCTTC CASSLVPGLASNEQFF
TRBD2 . TRBJ2-2 TRBV7-9 TGTGCCAGCAGCCCGGTCCGAGGGACTAGGGGGATCGGGGAGCTGTTTTTT CASSPVRGTRGIGELFF
. . TRBJ2-2 TRBV7-9 TGTGCCAGCAGCTTTATCCCCCGGCCGAACACCGGGGAGCTGTTTTTT CASSFIPRPNTGELFF
TRBD1 once TRBJ1-2 TRBV25-1 TGTGCCAGCAGCGCGGCTTGGGACAGGCCCGTTAACTATGGCTACACCTTC CASSAAWDRPVNYGYTF
TRBD2 . TRBJ2-1 TRBV6-6 TGTGCCAGCAGTGACCGGCTAGCGGGCGAGCAGTTCTTC CASSDRLAGEQFF
. many TRBJ2-7 TRBV27 TGTGCCAGCAGTTCTTACACAGGGTCCTACGAGCAGTACTTC CASSSYTGSYEQYF
TRBD1 many TRBJ2-7 TRBV5-1 TGCGCCAGCAGCTTGGCTGGGGACAGGGCAGCCTACGAGCAGTACTTC CASSLAGDRAAYEQYF
TRBD1 many TRBJ2-5 TRBV11-2 TGTGCCAGCAGCCCACCGGGACAGGGGGTTAACCAAGAGACCCAGTACTTC CASSPPGQGVNQETQYF
. . TRBJ2-2 TRBV15 TGTGCCACCAGCAGAGGGGGTAGTGGGAAGGGGACCGGGGAGCTGTTTTTT CATSRGGSGKGTGELFF
. many TRBJ2-2 TRBV19 TGTGCCAGTAGCACACCCCCGGGACATACGAACACCGGGGAGCTGTTTTTT CASSTPPGHTNTGELFF
. many TRBJ1-2 TRBV20-1 TGCAGTGCTACCCGGGACGTCTATGGCTACACCTTC CSATRDVYGYTF
TRBD1 many TRBJ2-7 TRBV7-2 TGTGCCAGCAGATATGACAGGGGGCTTGGGCAGTACTTC CASRYDRGLGQYF
. . TRBJ1-5 TRBV5-1 TGCGCCAGCAGCTCCCCTCTTGGGAGGCGGCCCCAGCATTTT CASSSPLGRRPQHF
. many TRBJ1-2 TRBV5-8 TGTGCCAGCAGCTTGGAACAGGGAAATGCGTACGGCTACACCTTC CASSLEQGNAYGYTF
TRBD2 . TRBJ2-7 TRBV11-1 TGTGCCAGCAGCTTAGCGCGGACTAGCGGGAGTTGGTTC CASSLARTSGSWF
. many TRBJ1-2 TRBV11-3 TGTGCCAGCACTGGGTCGGGACACTATGGCTACACCTTC CASTGSGHYGYTF
TRBD1 . TRBJ1-5 TRBV29-1 TGCAGCGGAGGGACAGGGGTCGATCAGCCCCAGCATTTT CSGGTGVDQPQHF
TRBD1 few TRBJ2-2 TRBV24-1 TGTGCCACCAGTGATTTGGGGACAGGGCCCACCGGGGAGCTGTTTTTT CATSDLGTGPTGELFF
. . TRBJ2-7 TRBV7-9 TGTGCCAGGGGACCAATCCGAGGGAGGAGTGTGGGGCAGTACTTC CARGPIRGRSVGQYF
. many TRBJ2-5 TRBV13 TGTGCCAGCAGCGCCAGGGGTCGGTTCCAAGAGACCCAGTACTTC CASSARGRFQETQYF
. . TRBJ2-3 TRBV10-3 TGTGCCATCGATGGTTCCCCGGGTGGCACAGATACGCAGTATTTT CAIDGSPGGTDTQYF
TRBD1 many TRBJ1-1 TRBV12-3/TRBV12-4 TGTGCCAGCAGTTGGACAGGGGGGGCTCCTGAAGCTTTCTTT CASSWTGGAPEAFF
. many TRBJ1-2 TRBV5-1 TGCGCCAGCAGCCCCCAGTTGGGGGCGGATGGCTACACCTTC CASSPQLGADGYTF
. . TRBJ2-2 TRBV29-1 TGCAGCGTTGTGGCTACCAGGGGGGACGGGGAGCTGTTTTTT CSVVATRGDGELFF